A selection of T cell receptor beta chains follows, all from one sample in a study of T cell changes during pregnancy in multiple sclerosis. The method was immunoSEQ multiplex PCR; TCRdb's version includes in-frame clones alone and lacks a portion of them. The sample yields 56,000 or so clones, approximately 86% seen once. This specimen was CD4+ T cells from peripheral blood mononuclear cells, taken in the third trimester of pregnancy. The receptors here all came from a female donor with multiple sclerosis, enrolled in a pregnancy study. CDR3s include the opening cysteine and the closing phenylalanine or tryptophan. Fields, in order: CDR3 protein, J gene, V gene, D gene. The D gene is left open where the match is weak.

CDR3aa: CASRGTSGGASQYF
j_gene: TRBJ2-3
v_gene: TRBV10-2
d_gene: TRBD2

CDR3aa: CASSLSGLYTQYF
j_gene: TRBJ2-3
v_gene: TRBV14
d_gene: -

CDR3aa: CASSPWGPTASANYGYTF
j_gene: TRBJ1-2
v_gene: TRBV28
d_gene: -

CDR3aa: CATSFSGYTF
j_gene: TRBJ1-2
v_gene: TRBV28
d_gene: -

CDR3aa: CASGLVLSGRNTIYF
j_gene: TRBJ1-3
v_gene: TRBV12-5
d_gene: -

CDR3aa: CASSPLENTEAFF
j_gene: TRBJ1-1
v_gene: TRBV18
d_gene: -

CDR3aa: CASSPVNREYEQYF
j_gene: TRBJ2-7
v_gene: TRBV18
d_gene: -

CDR3aa: CAWQDYTEAFF
j_gene: TRBJ1-1
v_gene: TRBV30
d_gene: -

CDR3aa: CASSAFTSGGKTQYF
j_gene: TRBJ2-5
v_gene: TRBV6-1
d_gene: TRBD2

CDR3aa: CAWSPPLSNFYGYTF
j_gene: TRBJ1-2
v_gene: TRBV30
d_gene: -